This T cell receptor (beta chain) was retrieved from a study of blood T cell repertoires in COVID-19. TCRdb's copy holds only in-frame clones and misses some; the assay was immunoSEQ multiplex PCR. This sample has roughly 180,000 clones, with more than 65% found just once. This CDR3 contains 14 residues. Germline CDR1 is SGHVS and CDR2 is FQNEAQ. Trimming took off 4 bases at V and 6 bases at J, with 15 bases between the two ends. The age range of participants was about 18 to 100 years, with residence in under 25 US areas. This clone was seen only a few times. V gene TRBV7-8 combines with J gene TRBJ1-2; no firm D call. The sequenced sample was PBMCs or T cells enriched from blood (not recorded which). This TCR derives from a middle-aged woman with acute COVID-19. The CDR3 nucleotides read TGTGCCAGCAGCTCTTATCCGGAGATTAATGGCTACACCTTC. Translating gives CASSSYPEINGYTF.